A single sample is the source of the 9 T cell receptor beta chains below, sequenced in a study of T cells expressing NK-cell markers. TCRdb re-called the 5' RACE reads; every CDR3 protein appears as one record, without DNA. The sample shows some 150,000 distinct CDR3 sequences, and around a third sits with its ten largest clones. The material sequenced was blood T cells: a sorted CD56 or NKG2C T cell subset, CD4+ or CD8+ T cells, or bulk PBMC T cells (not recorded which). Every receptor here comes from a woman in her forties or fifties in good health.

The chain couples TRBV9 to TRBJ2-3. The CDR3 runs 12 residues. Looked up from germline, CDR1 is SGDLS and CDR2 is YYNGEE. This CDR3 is CASSVEGDTQYF.

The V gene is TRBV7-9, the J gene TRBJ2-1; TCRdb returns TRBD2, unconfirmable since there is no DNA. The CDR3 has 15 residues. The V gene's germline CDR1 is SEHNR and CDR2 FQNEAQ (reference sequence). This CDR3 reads CASSLVTSGTDEQFF. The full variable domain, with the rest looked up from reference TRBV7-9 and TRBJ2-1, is DTGVSQNPRHKITKRGQNVTFRCDPISEHNRLYWYRQTLGQGPEFLTYFQNEAQLEKSRLLSDRFSAERPKGSFSTLEIQRTEQGDSAMYLCASSLVTSGTDEQFFGPGTRLTVL.

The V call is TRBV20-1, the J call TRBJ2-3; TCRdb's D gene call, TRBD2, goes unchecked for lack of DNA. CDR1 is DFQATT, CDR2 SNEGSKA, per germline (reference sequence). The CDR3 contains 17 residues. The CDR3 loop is CSARDDPGGSNTDTQYF.

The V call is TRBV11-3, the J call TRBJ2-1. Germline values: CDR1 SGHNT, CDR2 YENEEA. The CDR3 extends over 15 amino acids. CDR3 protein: CASSLVTPAYNEQFF.

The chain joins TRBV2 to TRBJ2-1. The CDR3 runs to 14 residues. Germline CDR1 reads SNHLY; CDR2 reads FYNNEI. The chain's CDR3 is CASSAGEPYNEQFF.

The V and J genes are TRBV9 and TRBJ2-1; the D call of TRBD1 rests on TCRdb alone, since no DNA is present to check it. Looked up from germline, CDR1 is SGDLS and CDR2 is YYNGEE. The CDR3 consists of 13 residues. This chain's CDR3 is CASSSGVIGEQFF.

This CDR3 is CASSLTGGGFYNEQFF. The rearrangement links TRBV12-3 or TRBV12-4 to TRBJ2-1; the TRBD1 assignment by TCRdb is unverifiable without DNA. The CDR3 spans 16 residues.

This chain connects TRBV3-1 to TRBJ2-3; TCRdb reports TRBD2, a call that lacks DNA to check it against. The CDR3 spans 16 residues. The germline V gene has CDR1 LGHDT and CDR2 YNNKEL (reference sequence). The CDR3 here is CASSQEAGLATDTQYF.

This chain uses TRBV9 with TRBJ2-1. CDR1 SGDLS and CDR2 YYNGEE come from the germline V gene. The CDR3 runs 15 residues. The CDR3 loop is CASSVDGTSYNEQFF.